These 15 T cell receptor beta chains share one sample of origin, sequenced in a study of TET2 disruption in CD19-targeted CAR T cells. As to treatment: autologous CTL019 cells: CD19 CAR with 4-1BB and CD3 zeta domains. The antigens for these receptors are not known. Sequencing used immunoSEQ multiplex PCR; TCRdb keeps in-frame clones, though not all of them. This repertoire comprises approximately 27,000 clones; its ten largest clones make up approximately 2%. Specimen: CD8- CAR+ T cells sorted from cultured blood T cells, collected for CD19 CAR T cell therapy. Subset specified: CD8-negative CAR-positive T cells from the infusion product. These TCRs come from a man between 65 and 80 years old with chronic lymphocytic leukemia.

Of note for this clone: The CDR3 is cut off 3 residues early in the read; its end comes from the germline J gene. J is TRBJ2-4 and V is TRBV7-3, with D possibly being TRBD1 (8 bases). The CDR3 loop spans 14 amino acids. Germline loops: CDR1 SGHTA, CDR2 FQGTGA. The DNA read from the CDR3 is TGTGCCAGCAGCACCCCAGACAGGGGCGGGGGT. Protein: CASSTPDRGGG. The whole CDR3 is CASSTPDRGGGQYF.

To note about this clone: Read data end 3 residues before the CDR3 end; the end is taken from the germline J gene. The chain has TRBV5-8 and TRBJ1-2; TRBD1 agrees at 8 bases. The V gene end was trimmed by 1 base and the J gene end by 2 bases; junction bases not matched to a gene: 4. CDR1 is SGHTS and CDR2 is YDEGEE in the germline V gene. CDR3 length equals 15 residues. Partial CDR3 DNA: TGTGCCAGCAGCTTGTCGGCAGGGGGCAACTATGGC. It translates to CASSLSAGGNYG. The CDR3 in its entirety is CASSLSAGGNYGYTF. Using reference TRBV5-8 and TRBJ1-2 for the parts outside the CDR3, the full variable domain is EAGVTQSPTHLIKTRGQQATLRCSPISGHTSVYWYQQALGLGLQFLLWYDEGEERNRGNFPPRFSGRQFPNYSSELNVNALELEDSALYLCASSLSAGGNYGYTFGSGTRLTVV.

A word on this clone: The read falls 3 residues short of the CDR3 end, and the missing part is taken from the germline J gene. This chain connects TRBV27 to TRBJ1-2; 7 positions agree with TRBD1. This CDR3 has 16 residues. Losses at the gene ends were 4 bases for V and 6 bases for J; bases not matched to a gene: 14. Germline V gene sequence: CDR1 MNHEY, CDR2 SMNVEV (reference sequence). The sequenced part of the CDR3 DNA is TGTGCCAGCAGTTCCTCCGGGACAGCGGGCTCCGATGGC. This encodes CASSSSGTAGSDG. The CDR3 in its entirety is CASSSSGTAGSDGYTF.

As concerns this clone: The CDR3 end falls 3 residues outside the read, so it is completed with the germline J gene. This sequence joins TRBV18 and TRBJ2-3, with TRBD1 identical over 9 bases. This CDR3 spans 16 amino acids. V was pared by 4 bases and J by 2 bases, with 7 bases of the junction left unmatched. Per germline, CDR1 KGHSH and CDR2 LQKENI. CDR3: CASSLQGAGNTDTQYF. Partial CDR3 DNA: TGTGCCAGCTCACTACAGGGGGCGGGAAACACAGATACG.

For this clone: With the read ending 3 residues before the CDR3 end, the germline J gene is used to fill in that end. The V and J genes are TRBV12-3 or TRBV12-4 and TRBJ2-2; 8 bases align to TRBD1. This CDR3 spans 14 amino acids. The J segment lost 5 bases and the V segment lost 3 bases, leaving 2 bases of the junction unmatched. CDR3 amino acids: CASSFQGATGELFF. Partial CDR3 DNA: TGTGCCAGCAGTTTCCAGGGGGCAACCGGGGAG.

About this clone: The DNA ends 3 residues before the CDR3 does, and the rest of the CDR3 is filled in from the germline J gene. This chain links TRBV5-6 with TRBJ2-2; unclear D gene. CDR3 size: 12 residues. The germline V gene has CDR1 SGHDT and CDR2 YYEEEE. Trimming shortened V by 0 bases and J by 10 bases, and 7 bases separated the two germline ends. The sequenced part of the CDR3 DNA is TGTGCCAGCAGCTTGGACTTCTTGGAG. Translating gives CASSLDFLE. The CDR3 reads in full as CASSLDFLELFF.

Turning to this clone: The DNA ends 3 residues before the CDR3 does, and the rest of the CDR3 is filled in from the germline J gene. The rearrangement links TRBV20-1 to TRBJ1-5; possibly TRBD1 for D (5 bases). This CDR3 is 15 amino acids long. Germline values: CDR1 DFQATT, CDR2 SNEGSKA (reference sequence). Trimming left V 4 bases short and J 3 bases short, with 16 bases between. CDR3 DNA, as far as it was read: TGCAGTGCTACCCCCGGGGGAAGGACCAATCAGCCC. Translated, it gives CSATPGGRTNQP. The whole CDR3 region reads CSATPGGRTNQPQHF.

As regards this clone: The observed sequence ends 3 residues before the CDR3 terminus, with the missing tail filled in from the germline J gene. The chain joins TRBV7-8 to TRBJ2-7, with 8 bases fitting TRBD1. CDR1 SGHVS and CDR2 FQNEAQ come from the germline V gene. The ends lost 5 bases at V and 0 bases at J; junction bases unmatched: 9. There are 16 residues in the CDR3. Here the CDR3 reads CASSPQGAGASYEQYF. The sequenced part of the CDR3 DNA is TGTGCCAGCAGCCCCCAGGGGGCAGGGGCCTCCTACGAG.

The covered CDR3 bases are TGTGCCAGCAGTGGTTCTAGCGGGGGCCAAGAGACC. It specifies CASSGSSGGQET. The whole CDR3 sequence reads CASSGSSGGQETQYF. The chain combines TRBV2 with TRBJ2-5; the match to TRBD2 covers 10 bases. The missing CDR3 end, 3 residues past where the read stops, is filled in from the germline J gene. This CDR3 region has 15 residues. Germline CDR1 SNHLY, CDR2 FYNNEI. V was clipped by 4 bases and J by 1 base; unmatched bases: 3.

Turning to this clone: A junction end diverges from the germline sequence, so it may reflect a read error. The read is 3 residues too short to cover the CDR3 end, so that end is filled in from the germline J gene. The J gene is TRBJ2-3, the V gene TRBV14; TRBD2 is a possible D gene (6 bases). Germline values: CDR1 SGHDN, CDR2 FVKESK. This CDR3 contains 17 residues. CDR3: CAGSSRRDSVRTDTQYF. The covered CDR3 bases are TGTGCCGGCAGCTCACGCCGGGACTCAGTGAGGACAGATACG.

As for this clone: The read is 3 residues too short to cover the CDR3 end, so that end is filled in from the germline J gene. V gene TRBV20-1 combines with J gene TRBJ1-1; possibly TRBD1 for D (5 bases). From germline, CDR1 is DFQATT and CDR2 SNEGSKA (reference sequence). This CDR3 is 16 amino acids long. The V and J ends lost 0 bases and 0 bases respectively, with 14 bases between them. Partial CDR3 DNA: TGCAGTGCTAGAGATGGGGATACAGGTGTGAACACTGAA. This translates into CSARDGDTGVNTE. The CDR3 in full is CSARDGDTGVNTEAFF.

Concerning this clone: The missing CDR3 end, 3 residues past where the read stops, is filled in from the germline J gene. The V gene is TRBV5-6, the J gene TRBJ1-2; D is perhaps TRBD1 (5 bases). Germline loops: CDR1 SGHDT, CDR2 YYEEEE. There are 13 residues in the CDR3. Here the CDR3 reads CASPAPAGGGYTF. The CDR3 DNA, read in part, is TGTGCCAGCCCCGCCCCCGCGGGGGGGGGC.

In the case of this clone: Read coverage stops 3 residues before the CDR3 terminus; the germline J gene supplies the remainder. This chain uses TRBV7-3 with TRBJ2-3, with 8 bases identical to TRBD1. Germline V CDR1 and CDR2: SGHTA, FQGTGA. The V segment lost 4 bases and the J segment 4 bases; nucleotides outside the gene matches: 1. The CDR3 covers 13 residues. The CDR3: CASSSQGADTQYF. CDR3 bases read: TGTGCCAGCAGCTCACAGGGGGCAGATACG.

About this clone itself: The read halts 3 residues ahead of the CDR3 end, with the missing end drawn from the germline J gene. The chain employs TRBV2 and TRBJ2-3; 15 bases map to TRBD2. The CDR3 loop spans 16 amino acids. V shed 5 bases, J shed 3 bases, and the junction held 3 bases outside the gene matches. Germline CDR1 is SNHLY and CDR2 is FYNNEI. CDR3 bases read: TGTGCCAGCAGTCTAGGGACTAGCGGGGGGACAGATACG. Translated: CASSLGTSGGTDT. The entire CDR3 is CASSLGTSGGTDTQYF.

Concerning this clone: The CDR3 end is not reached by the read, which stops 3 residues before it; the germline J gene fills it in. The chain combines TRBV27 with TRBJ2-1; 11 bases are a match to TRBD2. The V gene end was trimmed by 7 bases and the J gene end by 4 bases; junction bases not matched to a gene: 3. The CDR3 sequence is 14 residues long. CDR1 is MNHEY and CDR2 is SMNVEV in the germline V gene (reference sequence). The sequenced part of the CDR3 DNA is TGTGCCAGCATGCTAGCGGGGGGTTACAATGAG. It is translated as CASMLAGGYNE. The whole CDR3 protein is CASMLAGGYNEQFF.